Listed here is a single T cell receptor (beta chain). In the source study's methods: Reference gene primer amplification in the assay estimated nucleated cell counts. The protocol was immunoSEQ multiplex PCR, while the TCRdb copy is restricted to in-frame clones and leaves out a portion. V and J calls and clone size follow that table, whereas D and trimming were derived from the DNA. The sample lists more than 110,000 clones; approximately 90% were seen once. The entry originates in a study of blood T cell repertoires in COVID-19. Background on the study: COVID-19 samples from acute and convalescent phases originated in the United States, Italy and Spain.

CDR1 is SNHLY and CDR2 is FYNNEI in the germline V gene. The CDR3 is 13 amino acids. V was cut by 1 base and J by 4 bases, with 6 bases left in between. The clonotype originates from a woman aged 40 to 50 with acute or convalescent COVID-19. This chain joins TRBV2 and TRBJ2-3, with D unclear. The sequencing sample was made of peripheral blood. In DNA form, the CDR3 reads TGTGCCAGCAGTGAAGAGGAGCCAGATACGCAGTATTTT. Its protein is CASSEEEPDTQYF.